This T cell receptor beta chain was identified in a study of identical twins. Unique molecular identifiers were present on the cDNA, which also gained a universal primer site by template switching. TCRdb processed the 5' RACE reads anew with MiXCR; each CDR3 protein has one entry. This sample carries about 660,000 distinct CDR3 sequences, 8.6% of them seen once, and the ten largest clones take approximately 0.96%. The CDR3 consists of 13 residues. The germline V gene has CDR1 MDHEN and CDR2 SYDVKM. With 3 bases removed from V and 9 bases from J, the gap between germline ends came to 12 bases. Donors were all healthy Caucasians. This clonotype has just a few counts. The antigen is undetermined. General study points: In monozygotic twins, models underestimated the sharing of out-of-frame TCR alpha. In drawing conclusions, the study used cross-sectional statistical analysis and did not follow the same donors.

These same records also appear under a second study, on yellow fever vaccine responses in identical twins.

This clonotype was sampled from a young woman in good health. Input material: PBMCs. V usage is TRBV28 and J usage is TRBJ2-1; tentative D call: TRBD2 (5 bases). DNA of the CDR3: TGTGCCAGCAGTTTCTTACTAGTGTCTGAGCAGTTCTTC. Translating gives CASSFLLVSEQFF.